This T cell receptor beta chain was recorded in a study of cytomegalovirus exposure and HLA in healthy donors. Overall study context: It was reported in a later analysis that the same platform had been used for the 120 or so validation repertoires as for the approximately 700 first-cohort repertoires. Study-level points and caveats: Reportedly, cytomegalovirus status was diagnosed with high sensitivity and specificity. Cytomegalovirus association was listed for about 180 TCR beta chains. According to a subsequent analysis, TCR clusters identified in the first cohort showed a tendency to co-occur across the 110 or so validation repertoires.

TCRdb keeps only in-frame clones here, not all; method: immunoSEQ multiplex PCR. The repertoire holds 80,000 to 100,000 clones, with 87% as singletons. On this clone itself: Its antigen is not known.

The ends were cut back, 6 bases at V and 5 bases at J, with 14 bases in the middle. The germline gives CDR1 SQVTM, CDR2 ANQGSEA. The CDR3 sequence is 12 residues long. This sequence was found in a woman aged 25 to 39 in good health and CMV-seronegative. Sequencing input: PBMCs. V usage is TRBV29-1 and J usage is TRBJ2-7, with D maybe TRBD1 (5 bases). Here the CDR3 DNA reads TGCAGCGTATGGACACCTCCTAACGAGCAGTACTTC. Protein sequence: CSVWTPPNEQYF.